The 32 T cell receptor beta chains in this list originate from one sample, sequenced in a study of blood T cell repertoires in COVID-19. The method was immunoSEQ multiplex PCR; TCRdb's version includes in-frame clones alone and lacks a portion of them. The data hold about 210,000 clones, with about 76% observed a single time. Sequencing used PBMCs or T cells enriched from blood (not recorded which). Receptor source: a woman aged 45-65 years with acute COVID-19.

This chain joins TRBV28 and TRBJ2-5, with TRBD2 matching 10 bases. This CDR3 spans 16 amino acids. The trim removed 5 bases at V and 6 bases at J, leaving 12 bases unmatched. Germline V lookup: CDR1 MDHEN, CDR2 SYDVKM. The CDR3, as DNA: TGTGCCAGCAGTGTCTCCATAGCGGGAGGAAGGAAGACCCAGTACTTC. Protein product: CASSVSIAGGRKTQYF.

The gene calls are TRBV11-1 and TRBJ2-1, with a tentative D call TRBD2 (7 bases). The CDR3 has 16 amino acids. CDR1 and CDR2 from the germline V gene are SGHAT and FQDESV (reference sequence). Trimming pared 7 bases from V and 6 bases from J, leaving 22 bases between. The CDR3: CASTFGGGPESNEQFF. CDR3 sequence (DNA): TGTGCCAGCACCTTTGGGGGGGGGCCCGAAAGCAATGAGCAGTTCTTC.

In nucleotides, the CDR3 is TGTGCCAGCAGCGTAGGGACAGAGAGTAATGAAAAACTGTTTTTT. The encoded protein is CASSVGTESNEKLFF. The V and J genes are TRBV9 and TRBJ1-4; a weak D match, TRBD1 (6 bases). CDR3 length: 15 residues. The V and J ends lost 0 bases and 4 bases respectively, with 10 bases between them. Germline V gene sequence: CDR1 SGDLS, CDR2 YYNGEE. The whole variable domain, remainder taken from reference TRBV9 and TRBJ1-4, is DSGVTQTPKHLITATGQRVTLRCSPRSGDLSVYWYQQSLDQGLQFLIQYYNGEERAKGNILERFSAQQFPDLHSELNLSSLELGDSALYFCASSVGTESNEKLFFGSGTQLSVL.

Concerning this clone: Other DNA sequences in this sample translate to the same CDR3. The chain combines TRBV28 with TRBJ2-2; the match to TRBD1 covers 8 bases. The V and J ends lost 6 bases and 5 bases, in that order; junction bases with no gene match: 5. This CDR3 has 14 residues. Germline lookup yields CDR1 MDHEN and CDR2 SYDVKM. CDR3: CASRRQGATGELFF. CDR3 DNA sequence: TGTGCCAGCAGGCGCCAGGGGGCGACCGGGGAGCTGTTTTTT.

The rearrangement links TRBV18 to TRBJ1-3; D possibly corresponds to TRBD1 (6 bases). CDR1 KGHSH and CDR2 LQKENI come from the germline V gene. V gave up 0 bases and J gave up 3 bases, with 6 bases separating them. The CDR3 is 14 residues long. CDR3 nucleotide sequence: TGTGCCAGCTCACCACCGGACAGTGGAAACACCATATATTTT. Its translation: CASSPPDSGNTIYF.

The chain carries TRBV4-3 and TRBJ2-7; 10 bases are a match to TRBD2. J was trimmed by 0 bases and V by 0 bases; bases with no gene match: 5. Per the germline V gene, CDR1 is LGHNA and CDR2 is YSLEER. The CDR3 loop spans 17 amino acids. The CDR3 nucleotides are TGCGCCAGCAGCCAAGATCATCAGCGGGGGGGCTCCTACGAGCAGTACTTC. Translation: CASSQDHQRGGSYEQYF.

The CDR3 reads CASLPQGVANSPLHF. CDR3 in DNA: TGTGCCAGCCTACCACAAGGGGTGGCGAATTCACCCCTCCACTTT. The chain couples TRBV2 to TRBJ1-6, with D tentatively TRBD1 (5 bases). The V and J ends lost 8 bases and 7 bases respectively, with 18 bases between them. Looked up from germline, CDR1 is SNHLY and CDR2 is FYNNEI. The CDR3 extends over 15 amino acids.

The V and J genes are TRBV5-1 and TRBJ2-7; weak D call: TRBD1 (6 bases). The CDR3 length is 14 residues. Germline assignment: CDR1 SGHRS and CDR2 YFSETQ. With 4 bases removed from V and 2 bases from J, the gap between germline ends came to 13 bases. The DNA of the CDR3 is TGCGCCAGCAGCCACCTGGACAGTACCTACGAGCAGTACTTC. This translates into CASSHLDSTYEQYF.

This clone was seen a few times. The rearrangement uses TRBV7-9 and TRBJ1-1; 7 bases line up with TRBD1. This CDR3 spans 14 amino acids. Per germline, CDR1 SEHNR and CDR2 FQNEAQ (reference sequence). Trimming took 5 bases from V and 3 from J; bases not matched to a gene: 6. The CDR3 sequence is CASSLVQGYTEAFF. The CDR3 bases are TGTGCCAGCAGCCTCGTACAGGGGTACACTGAAGCTTTCTTT.

The chain joins TRBV28 to TRBJ2-7; a possible D gene is TRBD2 (6 bases). Germline V lookup: CDR1 MDHEN, CDR2 SYDVKM. The CDR3 contains 14 residues. The germline V and J ends were trimmed by 8 bases and 7 bases, with 21 bases remaining between them. The CDR3 DNA follows: TGTGCCAGCGGGGACTCGAGCCCTGGGTGGGAGCAGTACTTC. Translating it yields CASGDSSPGWEQYF.

This chain uses TRBV5-1 with TRBJ1-6; D gene unclear. The CDR3 length is 14 residues. The V end lost 4 bases, the J end lost 0 bases, and 5 bases lay between the germline ends. Germline assignment: CDR1 SGHRS and CDR2 YFSETQ. CDR3 DNA: TGCGCCAGCAGCCCCAGCTCCTATAATTCACCCCTCCACTTT. Translation: CASSPSSYNSPLHF.

J is TRBJ2-7 and V is TRBV20-1, with D unclear. V was clipped by 3 bases and J by 3 bases, with 9 bases between them. This CDR3 comprises 12 residues. The V gene's germline CDR1 is DFQATT and CDR2 SNEGSKA (reference sequence). CDR3 amino acids: CSASPEIYEQYF. The CDR3 DNA follows: TGCAGTGCTAGTCCCGAGATCTACGAGCAGTACTTC.

This sequence joins TRBV29-1 and TRBJ1-3; a possible D gene is TRBD1 (6 bases). The CDR3 covers 13 residues. Germline CDR1 and CDR2: SQVTM and ANQGSEA. The V end was cut by 5 bases, the J end by 2 bases, with 10 bases between. Here the CDR3 DNA reads TGCAGCGTTTGTAGGGGGACTGGAAACACCATATATTTT. This sequence encodes CSVCRGTGNTIYF. Complete variable domain (other parts from reference TRBV29-1 and TRBJ1-3): SAVISQKPSRDICQRGTSLTIQCQVDSQVTMMFWYRQQPGQSLTLIATANQGSEATYESGFVIDKFPISRPNLTFSTLTVSNMSPEDSSIYLCSVCRGTGNTIYFGEGSWLTVV.

This clone occurred once. The chain links TRBV6-5 to TRBJ2-3, with a tentative D call TRBD2 (5 bases). Trimming removed 7 bases at V and 2 bases at J, with 13 bases between. This CDR3 region has 14 residues. The germline V gene encodes CDR1 MNHEY and CDR2 SVGAGI. The CDR3 here is CASTRGPDTDTQYF. The CDR3 bases are TGTGCCAGCACCCGAGGGCCCGACACAGATACGCAGTATTTT.

The chain uses TRBV3-1 (or the pseudogene TRBV3-2) and TRBJ2-4; a weak D match, TRBD1 (5 bases). Germline CDR1 is LGHDT and CDR2 is YNNKEL (reference sequence). The CDR3 contains 18 residues. The V end was cut by 4 bases, the J end by 0 bases, with 19 bases between. In DNA, the CDR3 is TGTGCCAGCAGCCCTCCACCCCAGGGTTCCTTAGCCAAAAACATTCAGTACTTC. This codes for CASSPPPQGSLAKNIQYF.

The gene calls are TRBV18 and TRBJ2-7, with 11 bases fitting TRBD2. CDR3 length: 13 residues. The J segment lost 5 bases and the V segment lost 6 bases, leaving 3 bases of the junction unmatched. Germline CDR1 KGHSH, CDR2 LQKENI. The CDR3 loop is CASSGTSGHEQYF. The CDR3 DNA follows: TGTGCCAGCTCCGGGACTAGCGGACACGAGCAGTACTTC.

The table lists this clone with a few counts. The chain is built from TRBV6-2 or TRBV6-3 and TRBJ1-1; D gene ambiguous. Trimming removed 6 bases at V and 1 base at J, with 12 bases between. In germline, CDR1 is MNHEY, CDR2 SVGEGT. This CDR3 has 14 amino acids. DNA of the CDR3: TGTGCCAGCAGCCCCTGGACTGAGAACACTGAAGCTTTCTTT. Its protein product is CASSPWTENTEAFF.

The chain has TRBV27 and TRBJ2-2, with D perhaps matching TRBD2 (6 bases). Germline CDR1 reads MNHEY; CDR2 reads SMNVEV (reference sequence). The CDR3 runs 17 residues. V was trimmed by 7 bases and J by 4 bases, leaving 22 bases between them. This chain's CDR3 is CASTSFRDFPTTGELFF. The CDR3 DNA reads as TGTGCCAGCACGTCATTTCGGGACTTTCCCACCACCGGGGAGCTGTTTTTT.

The chain recombines TRBV28 with TRBJ2-7, with 9 bases that match TRBD1. CDR3 length: 14 residues. Trimming removed 6 bases from V and 5 bases from J; junction bases left unmatched: 8. CDR1 and CDR2 from the germline V gene are MDHEN and SYDVKM. Written as DNA, the CDR3 is TGTGCCAGCAGCGGGCGGGACAGGGTGCACGAGCAGTACTTC. It is translated as CASSGRDRVHEQYF.

The chain has TRBV29-1 and TRBJ2-1, with D possibly being TRBD1 (6 bases). This CDR3 region has 14 residues. Germline assignment: CDR1 SQVTM and CDR2 ANQGSEA. Trimming removed 5 bases from V and 9 bases from J, with 20 bases in between. CDR3 in DNA: TGCAGCGTTAACAGGGATCGAGCTGCGGGTGAGCAGTTCTTC. This sequence encodes CSVNRDRAAGEQFF.

This chain joins TRBV18 and TRBJ2-5, with TRBD2 matching over 14 bases. CDR3 length: 17 amino acids. CDR1 and CDR2 from the germline V gene are KGHSH and LQKENI. With V trimmed by 3 bases and J by 5 bases, 8 bases remained unmatched. The CDR3 DNA is TGTGCCAGCTCACCCTCAGGACTAGCGGGGGGAATGGAGACCCAGTACTTC. As protein: CASSPSGLAGGMETQYF.

The rearrangement uses TRBV18 and TRBJ1-4; possible D gene TRBD1, 5 bases. CDR1 KGHSH and CDR2 LQKENI come from the germline V gene. Trimming took off 3 bases at V and 5 bases at J, with 13 bases between the two ends. The CDR3 loop spans 15 amino acids. Written as DNA, the CDR3 is TGTGCCAGCTCACCCGGATCACAGGAGAATGAAAAACTGTTTTTT. Protein sequence: CASSPGSQENEKLFF.

The CDR3 DNA reads as TGTGCCAGCAGTCCTACGAACACCGGGGAGCTGTTTTTT. It yields the protein CASSPTNTGELFF. V and J are TRBV12-3 or TRBV12-4 and TRBJ2-2; no definite D call. The CDR3 loop spans 13 amino acids. V was pared by 5 bases and J by 0 bases, with 4 bases between.

V usage is TRBV10-2 and J usage is TRBJ1-3; 10 bases align to TRBD1. This CDR3 region has 19 residues. The germline V gene encodes CDR1 WSHSY and CDR2 SAAADI. V was clipped by 3 bases and J by 1 base; unmatched bases: 12. CDR3 in amino acids: CASSDRDRGISGSGNTIYF. DNA of the CDR3: TGCGCCAGCAGTGACCGGGACAGGGGAATTTCGGGTTCTGGAAACACCATATATTTT.

The CDR3: CASSRITGAQPQHF. CDR3 bases: TGTGCCAGCAGCCGAATCACAGGGGCTCAGCCCCAGCATTTT. The rearrangement uses TRBV6-2 or TRBV6-3 and TRBJ1-5, with 7 positions matching TRBD1. V lost 6 bases to trimming and J lost 6 bases; unmatched junction nucleotides: 8. This CDR3 spans 14 amino acids. The germline gives CDR1 MNHEY, CDR2 SVGEGT.

This rearrangement joins TRBV10-3 to TRBJ1-2; TRBD1 matches at 9 bases. Germline-derived CDR1 and CDR2 are ENHRY and SYGVKD. The CDR3 is 14 amino acids. J was trimmed by 6 bases and V by 7 bases; bases with no gene match: 9. CDR3 bases: TGTGCCATCAAAAGGGACAGGGATTCACATGGCTACACCTTC. This codes for CAIKRDRDSHGYTF.

The chain combines TRBV7-3 with TRBJ1-6, with 7 bases matching TRBD1. The CDR3 is 15 amino acids. Germline values: CDR1 SGHTA, CDR2 FQGTGA. J was trimmed by 7 bases and V by 5 bases; bases with no gene match: 8. The CDR3 region is CASSKTGQPNSPLHF. The CDR3 bases are TGTGCCAGCAGCAAAACGGGACAGCCCAATTCACCCCTCCACTTT.

The chain is built from TRBV19 and TRBJ1-2; 7 bases agree with TRBD1. Germline V CDR1 and CDR2: LNHDA, SQIVND (reference sequence). CDR3 length: 11 amino acids. With V trimmed by 5 bases and J by 11 bases, 5 bases remained unmatched. The CDR3 DNA is TGTGCCAGTAGTCGGGACAGATATTACACCTTC. Protein: CASSRDRYYTF.

The chain recombines TRBV5-1 with TRBJ2-5, with D perhaps TRBD1 (5 bases). The CDR3 is made up of 13 amino acids. V was shortened by 5 bases and J by 2 bases, with 10 bases between the two germline ends. In germline, CDR1 is SGHRS, CDR2 YFSETQ. CDR3 sequence (DNA): TGCGCCAGCAGACGGACATTTCAAGAGACCCAGTACTTC. The encoded protein is CASRRTFQETQYF. Complete variable domain (other parts from reference TRBV5-1 and TRBJ2-5): KAGVTQTPRYLIKTRGQQVTLSCSPISGHRSVSWYQQTPGQGLQFLFEYFSETQRNKGNFPGRFSGRQFSNSRSEMNVSTLELGDSALYLCASRRTFQETQYFGPGTRLLVL.

CDR3 coding DNA: TGTGCCAGCAGCTTTTCCCGGAGCTCCTACGAGCAGTACTTC. Its translation: CASSFSRSSYEQYF. This chain connects TRBV5-4 to TRBJ2-7; D remains ambiguous. The ends were cut back, 2 bases at V and 0 bases at J, with 9 bases in the middle. CDR3 length: 14 amino acids. The germline CDR1 and CDR2 sequences are SGHNT and YYREEE (reference sequence). The entire variable domain, with the rest obtained from reference TRBV5-4 and TRBJ2-7, is as follows: ETGVTQSPTHLIKTRGQQVTLRCSSQSGHNTVSWYQQALGQGPQFIFQYYREEENGRGNFPPRFSGLQFPNYSSELNVNALELDDSALYLCASSFSRSSYEQYFGPGTRLTVT.

The rearrangement uses TRBV5-4 and TRBJ2-7; possibly TRBD2 for D (6 bases). The CDR3 covers 15 residues. Trimming removed 0 bases from V and 9 bases from J, with 19 bases in between. Per the germline V gene, CDR1 is SGHNT and CDR2 is YYREEE (reference sequence). The DNA of the CDR3 is TGTGCCAGCAGCTTGGACGGTTCCTCCGGGAGCGGGCAGTACTTC. Translating it yields CASSLDGSSGSGQYF. The full variable domain, completed using reference TRBV5-4 and TRBJ2-7, is ETGVTQSPTHLIKTRGQQVTLRCSSQSGHNTVSWYQQALGQGPQFIFQYYREEENGRGNFPPRFSGLQFPNYSSELNVNALELDDSALYLCASSLDGSSGSGQYFGPGTRLTVT.

The chain has TRBV12-3 or TRBV12-4 and TRBJ2-7; the D is unclear. The CDR3 is made up of 13 amino acids. V was pared by 3 bases and J by 2 bases, with 8 bases between. CDR3 sequence (DNA): TGTGCCAGCAGTTTCTCAGGCGCCTACGAGCAGTACTTC. Amino acids: CASSFSGAYEQYF.